This T cell receptor (beta chain) derives from a study of CD8+ T cells in alopecia areata. Overall study context: Treated patients swallowed 5 to 10 mg of oral tofacitinib twice daily. For treated patients, severity scores reflected the percentage of scalp area affected. Study findings and constraints: One nonresponder makes the tie between baseline CD8+ expansion and response uncertain.

Specified treatment: oral pan-JAK inhibitor, 5-10 mg twice daily. Peripheral blood and lesional scalp punch biopsies came from alopecia areata patients. Once RNA had been extracted, it was reverse transcribed into cDNA to act as the sequencing template. The repertoire was sequenced with immunoSEQ multiplex PCR; TCRdb's copy has only in-frame clones and lacks some. The table lists 150,000 to 200,000 clones, 40% to 55% of them singletons, with around 10% in the top ten. Trimming removed 9 bases from V and 9 bases from J; junction bases left unmatched: 13. Germline-derived CDR1 and CDR2 are MNHNY and SVGAGI (reference sequence). The CDR3 length is 14 residues. This clone has more than one count but fewer than ten. The antigen remains unidentified.

V usage is TRBV6-6 and J usage is TRBJ2-4; 8 nucleotides align to TRBD2. This sequence originates from a human donor with alopecia areata. This specimen was CD8+ T cells sorted from blood, taken at roughly week 53, from a patient treated with tofacitinib. The CDR3 sequence is CASLTPGGPGIQYF. The CDR3, as DNA: TGTGCCAGTCTAACCCCGGGGGGGCCGGGCATTCAGTACTTC.